The present entry profiles one T cell receptor (beta chain) with its context. Its target antigen remains unknown. No base-level quality is on record; no much larger clone is a single base apart. These data originate in a study of Ad26.COV2.S vaccination and SARS-CoV-2 variants (dated by TCRdb to the early 2020s). Study-level background: Vaccine-arm donors came from COV1001, a multicentre, randomized, double-blind, placebo-controlled phase I-IIa trial of Ad26.COV2.S in healthy adults. Dosing of Ad26.COV2.S was intramuscular, at either 5x10^10 or 1x10^11 viral particles, delivered as one shot or as two shots spaced 56 days apart. TCRbeta repertoire sequencing served as the tool for gauging how specific and how broad the SARS-CoV-2-reactive T cell receptors were following Ad26.COV2.S vaccination. A total of approximately 30 samples were included in the TCR-sequenced set, comprising around 19 Ad26.COV2.S vaccine recipients, 5 placebo recipients and 8 SARS-CoV-2 convalescent individuals. Participants in the trial were split at random into five groups of five each, receiving low-dose or high-dose Ad26.COV2.S once or twice, or else placebo on both occasions. Blinding of investigators to trial group allocation was maintained during experiments and outcome assessment.

The immunoSEQ Assay was used to sequence TCRbeta CDR3 regions. After extraction, genomic DNA underwent amplification by bias-controlled multiplex PCR, followed by high-throughput sequencing. Under the source paper's analysis protocol: To quantify the absolute abundance of each unique TCRbeta CDR3 region, sequences were collapsed and filtered. T cell fraction was estimated by normalizing TCRbeta template counts to usable DNA, which was measured by amplifying reference genes present in all nucleated cells. Repertoire TCRs were annotated as SARS-CoV-2-specific by exact matching of V gene, CDR3 amino acid sequence and J gene to a known reactive TCR set. The reference SARS-CoV-2 TCR set came from MIRA and was filtered for enrichment in COVID-19-positive ImmuneCODE repertoires, removing public or cross-reactive TCRs. Drawing on the MIRA antigens, annotated TCRs were analysed further at the level of specific ORF or position within ORF. Breadth was defined as annotated unique rearrangements over total unique productive rearrangements; depth was the summed frequency of those rearrangements. Two-sided Wilcoxon rank-sum tests were applied when comparing TCR breadth between groups. TCRdb's version of the immuneACCESS table is confined to in-frame rearrangements and falls short of the full clone set. An unresolved V gene accounts for under half of the shortfall where checked; the remainder is of unknown origin. D and trimming come from the DNA, and the V and J calls and clone size come from that table. This sample lists about 370,000 clones; around nine tenths were detected once. The ten largest clones add up to 3.5% of the sample.

The treatment or condition label for this specimen denotes: around 19 received Ad26.COV2.S at low or high dose, single or two shots; about 5 received placebo; per-sample allocation not given. Repertoires of vaccine and placebo recipients were sequenced from samples taken on day 63 after the first injection. In Cohort 1b, about 27 adults aged 18-55 years were enrolled at a single site in Boston, USA, between 29 July and 7 August 2020. Ad26.COV2.S consisted of a replication-incompetent adenovirus type 26 vector by which a prefusion-stabilized SARS-CoV-2 spike protein from the original Wuhan strain was expressed. The CDR3, cysteine through phenylalanine, is 14 amino acids long. Only the CDR3 DNA stays, 42 bases, in frame from base 1. Relative to germline, V is 6 bases shorter and J is 4 bases shorter, with 15 bases between their ends. According to the germline V gene, CDR1 reads MNHEY and CDR2 reads SVGAGI.

General conclusions and limits of the study: The study was not powered for comparison of responses between vaccine doses or regimens. After vaccination, substantial breadth of spike-specific CD8+ and CD4+ T cell responses was reported. The authors noted that the TCR breadth and depth analyses may have underestimated total T cell responses. Non-spike TCR breadth was comparable between vaccine and placebo recipients, consistent with the vaccine containing only spike. Spike-specific TCR breadth was higher in Ad26.COV2.S recipients than in placebo recipients (P = 0.0014).

This sample comprised peripheral blood, obtained in a trial of Ad26.COV2.S vaccine versus placebo. The chain is made from TRBV6-5 and TRBJ1-1; TRBD1 is a possible D gene, resting on 6 matching bases. The source is a person between 18 and 65 years old who received the Ad26.COV2.S COVID-19 vaccine or a placebo. The CDR3 is CASRKNRDGTEAFF. The base sequence is TGTGCCAGCAGGAAAAACAGGGATGGCACTGAAGCTTTCTTT.